The rows below give T cell receptor beta chains drawn from one sample of a study of blood T cell repertoires in COVID-19. Using immunoSEQ multiplex PCR, the repertoire was profiled, and TCRdb retains in-frame clones only, with some absent. The table includes 250,000 to 300,000 clones, roughly 90% detected once. Material: PBMCs or T cells enriched from blood (not recorded which). These receptors all stem from a woman aged 40 to 55 with acute COVID-19. The CDR3 runs from the conserved cysteine through the conserved F or W. D genes are given only for firm matches. Clone size is not always given. Where it is, it says once, few, many or a class for expanded clones.

j_gene	v_gene	abundance	d_gene	CDR3aa	CDR3nt
TRBJ1-5	TRBV2	-	-	CASSVGNNQPQHF	TGTGCCAGCAGTGTCGGGAACAATCAGCCCCAGCATTTT
TRBJ2-1	TRBV7-9	-	TRBD2	CASNLGTGGYNEQFF	TGTGCCAGCAACCTTGGTACGGGGGGTTACAATGAGCAGTTCTTC
TRBJ1-5	TRBV15	few	-	CATSSNTIQGFNQPQHF	TGTGCCACCAGCAGTAATACGATTCAGGGGTTCAATCAGCCCCAGCATTTT
TRBJ1-1	TRBV4-3	-	-	CASSQGQNQGNTEAFF	TGCGCCAGCAGCCAAGGTCAAAATCAGGGGAACACTGAAGCTTTCTTT
TRBJ2-5	TRBV11-3	-	-	CASSSRRGAQETQYF	TGTGCCAGCAGCTCCCGACGGGGGGCCCAAGAGACCCAGTACTTC
TRBJ2-1	TRBV10-1	-	TRBD2	CASSARGSGGAKSSYNEQFF	TGCGCCAGCAGTGCCCGAGGGAGCGGGGGGGCTAAGAGCTCCTACAATGAGCAGTTCTTC
TRBJ2-7	TRBV2	-	TRBD2	CASKPLAGGPDYEQYF	TGTGCCAGCAAACCACTAGCGGGAGGGCCGGACTACGAGCAGTACTTC
TRBJ1-1	TRBV28	once	-	CASIFGGRAFF	TGTGCCAGCATATTTGGAGGTCGGGCTTTCTTT
TRBJ2-1	TRBV7-2	-	-	CASTLASGYNEQFF	TGTGCCAGCACCCTAGCCAGCGGTTACAATGAGCAGTTCTTC
TRBJ1-5	TRBV28	-	TRBD1	CASKGTGVNQPQHF	TGTGCCAGCAAGGGGACAGGGGTGAATCAGCCCCAGCATTTT
TRBJ2-7	TRBV12-3/TRBV12-4	-	TRBD1	CASSWDRGGEQYF	TGTGCCAGCAGTTGGGACAGGGGGGGGGAGCAGTACTTC
TRBJ2-3	TRBV15	-	TRBD2	CATSRDRGGGSDTQYF	TGTGCCACCAGCAGAGATCGGGGCGGGGGGTCAGATACGCAGTATTTT
TRBJ2-2	TRBV9	-	TRBD2	CASSASSGGGTGELFF	TGTGCCAGCAGCGCCTCTAGCGGGGGGGGCACCGGGGAGCTGTTTTTT
TRBJ2-7	TRBV7-8	-	-	CASSLVPGSTNEQYF	TGTGCCAGCAGCTTAGTACCAGGATCAACCAACGAGCAGTACTTC
TRBJ1-5	TRBV7-8	once	TRBD1	CASSLEGQGSRLSQHF	TGTGCCAGCAGCTTAGAGGGACAGGGGTCGAGATTGTCCCAGCATTTT
TRBJ2-1	TRBV18	-	TRBD2	CASSPPGLALYNEQFF	TGTGCCAGCTCACCACCGGGACTAGCCCTTTACAATGAGCAGTTCTTC
TRBJ2-3	TRBV12-3/TRBV12-4	-	-	CASSLDSDTQYF	TGTGCCAGCAGCCTAGACAGTGATACGCAGTATTTT
TRBJ2-3	TRBV11-3	-	-	CASSPKAGGLTDTQYF	TGTGCCAGCAGCCCCAAGGCTGGGGGCTTGACAGATACGCAGTATTTT
TRBJ1-2	TRBV5-1	few	TRBD1	CASRFSTGAGGYTF	TGCGCCAGCAGATTTTCAACAGGGGCGGGCGGCTACACCTTC
TRBJ2-7	TRBV24-1	-	TRBD1	CATSDGTGYEQYF	TGTGCCACCAGTGATGGGACAGGCTACGAGCAGTACTTC
TRBJ2-5	TRBV5-1	once	-	CASSFSGDQETQYF	TGCGCCAGCAGCTTCTCGGGGGATCAAGAGACCCAGTACTTC
TRBJ1-6	TRBV6-5	-	TRBD1	CASSWSDRRNSPLHF	TGTGCCAGCAGTTGGTCGGACAGGCGTAATTCACCCCTCCACTTT
TRBJ2-3	TRBV9	-	TRBD2	CASGGGTTDTQYF	TGTGCCAGCGGGGGGGGGACCACAGATACGCAGTATTTT
TRBJ1-4	TRBV7-2	once	-	CASSPSGGLNFEKLFF	TGTGCCAGCAGCCCGAGCGGGGGTTTGAATTTTGAAAAACTGTTTTTT
TRBJ1-1	TRBV6-5	-	-	CASTLSRGSNTEAFF	TGTGCCAGCACCCTTAGCAGGGGTTCGAACACTGAAGCTTTCTTT
TRBJ2-7	TRBV2	-	-	CASRDFIRVSYEQYF	TGTGCCAGCAGAGATTTTATACGGGTTTCCTACGAGCAGTACTTC
TRBJ2-7	TRBV4-3	-	-	CASSQDPQAYEQYF	TGCGCCAGCAGCCAAGATCCACAGGCCTACGAGCAGTACTTC
TRBJ1-1	TRBV18	-	TRBD1	CASSGTANTEAFF	TGTGCCAGCTCGGGGACAGCGAACACTGAAGCTTTCTTT
TRBJ1-2	TRBV30	-	-	CAWSVSGGGVGYTF	TGTGCCTGGAGTGTCAGTGGGGGCGGAGTTGGCTACACCTTC
TRBJ1-6	TRBV7-9	-	-	CASSLRAYDNSPLHF	TGTGCCAGCAGTTTGAGGGCCTACGATAATTCACCCCTCCACTTT
TRBJ1-6	TRBV18	once	-	CASSPGLINSPLHF	TGTGCCAGCTCACCAGGGCTGATTAATTCACCCCTCCACTTT
TRBJ2-3	TRBV19	-	-	CASSMGQGTQYF	TGTGCCAGTAGTATGGGGCAGGGTACGCAGTATTTT